Listed here are 17 T cell receptor beta chains from one sample, sequenced in a study of blood T cell repertoires in COVID-19. The table came from immunoSEQ multiplex PCR; TCRdb's copy has only in-frame clones and leaves some out. The sample holds 130,000 to 150,000 clones, roughly 80% seen once. The sequencing input was PBMCs or T cells enriched from blood (not recorded which). The receptors derive from a man aged 45-65 years who had recovered from COVID-19.

This chain's CDR3 is CASRPTGSSTDTQYF. DNA for the CDR3: TGTGCCAGCAGGCCAACGGGGTCTAGCACAGATACGCAGTATTTT. V usage is TRBV28 and J usage is TRBJ2-3, with a tentative D call TRBD2 (5 bases). The CDR3 covers 15 residues. Trimming took 6 bases from V and 0 from J, leaving 13 bases between them. Germline-derived CDR1 and CDR2 are MDHEN and SYDVKM.

This rearrangement joins TRBV7-6 to TRBJ2-3, with D possibly being TRBD2 (6 bases). The CDR3 is 17 amino acids. Between the trimmed V and J ends, which lost 1 base and 0 bases, there was a span of 14 bases. Germline assignment: CDR1 SGHVS and CDR2 FNYEAQ. CDR3 DNA: TGTGCCAGCAGCTTAGGGGCCGGGGGAACCAGCACAGATACGCAGTATTTT. It translates to CASSLGAGGTSTDTQYF. Full variable domain (missing parts from reference TRBV7-6 and TRBJ2-3): GAGVSQSPRYKVTKRGQDVALRCDPISGHVSLYWYRQALGQGPEFLTYFNYEAQQDKSGLPNDRFSAERPEGSISTLTIQRTEQRDSAMYRCASSLGAGGTSTDTQYFGPGTRLTVL.

This chain connects TRBV19 to TRBJ2-3, with D perhaps TRBD2 (6 bases). V lost 4 bases and J 8 bases, leaving 13 bases between the germline ends. The CDR3 sequence is 13 residues long. Germline CDR1 and CDR2: LNHDA and SQIVND (reference sequence). This chain's CDR3 is CASSTGVRTTQYF. For the CDR3, the DNA is TGTGCCAGTAGTACGGGAGTTAGGACTACGCAGTATTTT.

This clone occurred many times. The rearrangement links TRBV30 to TRBJ1-1, with 11 bases aligning to TRBD1. This CDR3 has 17 amino acids. After removal of 0 bases from V and 0 bases from J, the junction contained 6 bases not matched to a gene. The germline V gene encodes CDR1 GTSNPN and CDR2 SVGIG (reference sequence). In DNA form, the CDR3 reads TGTGCCTGGAGTGTAGCCGGGACAGGGGGGATGAACACTGAAGCTTTCTTT. It is translated as CAWSVAGTGGMNTEAFF.

This clone has just a few counts. The chain recombines TRBV7-2 with TRBJ1-2; the D gene is possibly TRBD1 (6 bases). V was cut by 7 bases and J by 3 bases, with 12 bases left in between. The germline V gene encodes CDR1 SGHTA and CDR2 FQGNSA. The CDR3 covers 13 residues. The CDR3 reads CASTQGYDYGYTF. The DNA for the CDR3 is TGTGCCAGCACGCAGGGGTATGACTATGGCTACACCTTC.

In nucleotides, the CDR3 is TGTGCCAGCTCCCTCGGCGGGACTAATGAAAAACTGTTTTTT. Translating it yields CASSLGGTNEKLFF. This chain connects TRBV18 to TRBJ1-4; D is undetermined. Trimming removed 6 bases at V and 2 bases at J, with 10 bases between. Germline V gives CDR1 KGHSH, CDR2 LQKENI. CDR3 length equals 14 residues.

V and J are TRBV3-1 (or the pseudogene TRBV3-2) and TRBJ1-4, with 8 bases aligning to TRBD1. Per the germline V gene, CDR1 is LGHDT and CDR2 is YNNKEL (reference sequence). This CDR3 spans 15 amino acids. Trimming at V came to 2 bases and at J to 6 bases, leaving 5 bases not matched to a gene. The CDR3 region has the DNA TGTGCCAGCAGCCAACGGACAGGGCGGCATGAAAAACTGTTTTTT. It is translated as CASSQRTGRHEKLFF.

The chain has TRBV18 and TRBJ2-5; D gene uncertain. The V gene lost 3 bases and the J gene lost 3 bases, with 11 bases spanning the gap. This CDR3 spans 14 amino acids. CDR1 and CDR2 (germline): KGHSH, LQKENI. The CDR3 spells CASSPMSEEETQYF. CDR3 DNA sequence: TGTGCCAGCTCACCGATGTCCGAGGAAGAGACCCAGTACTTC.

This clone was counted a single time. This chain links TRBV7-2 with TRBJ1-6; D remains ambiguous. The CDR3 runs 18 residues. Germline-derived CDR1 and CDR2 are SGHTA and FQGNSA. The V end lost 2 bases, the J end lost 14 bases, and 28 bases lay between the germline ends. For the CDR3, the DNA is TGTGCCAGCAGCTTAACGGTGCGAGGCTCCTACCGTCCATTCACCCTCCACTTT. Translated, it gives CASSLTVRGSYRPFTLHF.

The chain couples TRBV5-5 to TRBJ1-2; D call uncertain. V dropped 3 bases and J dropped 5 bases, with 11 bases sitting between them. In germline, CDR1 is SGHKS, CDR2 YYEKEE (reference sequence). The CDR3 length is 13 residues. CDR3 coding DNA: TGTGCCAGCAGCTCCAGTAGAGGGTATGGCTACACCTTC. This gives the protein CASSSSRGYGYTF.

The V and J genes are TRBV19 and TRBJ1-4; 9 bases are shared with TRBD1. The CDR3 has 15 residues. J lost 6 bases, V lost 3 bases, and 5 bases had no gene match. In germline, CDR1 is LNHDA, CDR2 SQIVND (reference sequence). For the CDR3, the DNA is TGTGCCAGTAGTATCTCCGGACAGGGGTATGAAAAACTGTTTTTT. As protein: CASSISGQGYEKLFF.

This chain joins TRBV7-2 and TRBJ2-5; no definite D call. From germline, CDR1 is SGHTA and CDR2 FQGNSA. V was cut by 0 bases and J by 7 bases, with 9 bases left in between. The CDR3 is 13 amino acids. The CDR3 coding sequence is TGTGCCAGCAGCTTAGCGTCTCAGCGGACCCAGTACTTC. Its translation is CASSLASQRTQYF.

This clone was seen only a few times. J is TRBJ1-1 and V is TRBV5-1; 8 bases line up with TRBD1. J gave up 1 base and V 3 bases, and 2 bases lay outside the gene matches. Germline V gene lookup returns CDR1 SGHRS and CDR2 YFSETQ. CDR3 size: 14 residues. The DNA for the CDR3 is TGCGCCAGCAGCTCCGGGACAGGGAACACTGAAGCTTTCTTT. Protein product: CASSSGTGNTEAFF. Full variable domain (outside the CDR3, taken from reference TRBV5-1 and TRBJ1-1): KAGVTQTPRYLIKTRGQQVTLSCSPISGHRSVSWYQQTPGQGLQFLFEYFSETQRNKGNFPGRFSGRQFSNSRSEMNVSTLELGDSALYLCASSSGTGNTEAFFGQGTRLTVV.

The CDR3 nucleotides read TGTGCCAGCAGTTCAACAGGGGGGAGCTCCTACGAGCAGTACTTC. This gives the protein CASSSTGGSSYEQYF. The gene calls are TRBV28 and TRBJ2-7; 8 nucleotides match TRBD1. Germline trimming cut 4 bases from V and 0 bases from J; bases unmatched to any gene: 5. Germline values: CDR1 MDHEN, CDR2 SYDVKM. The CDR3 runs 15 residues.

The DNA for the CDR3 is TGTGCCAGCAGTTACTACACTAGCGGGGGTTACAATGAGCAGTTCTTC. It is translated as CASSYYTSGGYNEQFF. The chain employs TRBV6-2 or TRBV6-3 and TRBJ2-1, with TRBD2 matching 11 bases. CDR1 and CDR2 (germline): MNHEY, SVGEGT. This CDR3 is built from 16 residues. The V gene end was trimmed by 1 base and the J gene end by 4 bases; junction bases not matched to a gene: 3.

This sequence joins TRBV12-3 or TRBV12-4 and TRBJ2-7, with 9 bases aligning to TRBD1. This CDR3 is built from 13 residues. Trimming cost V 5 bases and J 3 bases; bases outside gene matches: 2. CDR3 residues: CASSEGQGYEQYF. The CDR3 DNA reads as TGTGCCAGCAGTGAGGGACAGGGCTACGAGCAGTACTTC.

V gene TRBV3-1 (or the pseudogene TRBV3-2) combines with J gene TRBJ2-2; 12 bases match TRBD1. Germline CDR1 is LGHDT and CDR2 is YNNKEL (reference sequence). V dropped 6 bases and J dropped 0; count of bases not matched to a gene: 8. The CDR3 consists of 18 residues. The chain's CDR3 is CASRKPGQGAANTGELFF. In DNA, the CDR3 is TGTGCCAGCAGAAAGCCGGGACAGGGGGCGGCGAACACCGGGGAGCTGTTTTTT.